The 15 T cell receptor beta chains below all came from one sample that was sequenced in a study of T-cell memory formation after mild COVID-19. One entry per CDR3 protein, called by TCRdb with MiXCR from the 5' RACE reads. This sample has about 110,000 distinct CDR3 sequences, with around 15% found just once. Sequencing was carried out using PBMCs or a T cell subset sorted from them (not recorded which). The source is an adult woman who had mild COVID-19 (a few samples of this study predate the infection). Cell type and time point are not known.

This clonotype was counted only a few times. The CDR3 protein is CATSARLVRRGSTDTQYF. Written as DNA, the CDR3 is TGTGCCACCAGTGCCCGATTGGTGAGGCGGGGAAGCACAGATACGCAGTATTTT. The chain joins TRBV24-1 to TRBJ2-3; tentative D call: TRBD2 (6 bases). Trimming removed 5 bases at V and 0 bases at J, with 20 bases between. Germline V gives CDR1 KGHDR, CDR2 SFDVKD. CDR3 size: 18 residues.

The rearrangement joins TRBV9 to TRBJ2-7; 11 bases are shared with TRBD2. This CDR3 has 16 residues. Trimming took 0 bases from V and 4 from J; bases not matched to a gene: 6. CDR1 is SGDLS and CDR2 is YYNGEE in the germline V gene. CDR3 in amino acids: CASSVGTGTSGYEQYF. Written as DNA, the CDR3 is TGTGCCAGCAGCGTAGGAACAGGGACTAGCGGTTACGAGCAGTACTTC.

This sequence joins TRBV20-1 and TRBJ2-7; 9 bases map to TRBD1. CDR3 length: 15 amino acids. Trimming cost V 6 bases and J 7 bases; bases outside gene matches: 16. CDR1 and CDR2 (germline): DFQATT, SNEGSKA (reference sequence). The CDR3 reads CSAVPRDRAYAEQYF. CDR3 bases: TGCAGTGCAGTACCCCGGGACAGGGCCTACGCTGAGCAGTACTTC.

The chain employs TRBV15 and TRBJ2-7; TRBD2 agrees at 10 bases. Germline lookup yields CDR1 LNHNV and CDR2 YYDKDF (reference sequence). V trimming: 2 bases; J trimming: 3 bases; junction bases outside the gene matches: 7. This CDR3 contains 16 residues. CDR3 in amino acids: CATSRPAGGLIYEQYF. CDR3 nucleotide sequence: TGTGCCACCAGCAGACCAGCGGGAGGGCTCATCTACGAGCAGTACTTC. The whole variable domain, filled in from reference TRBV15 and TRBJ2-7, reads DAMVIQNPRYQVTQFGKPVTLSCSQTLNHNVMYWYQQKSSQAPKLLFHYYDKDFNNEADTPDNFQSRRPNTSFCFLDIRSPGLGDTAMYLCATSRPAGGLIYEQYFGPGTRLTVT.

This clonotype was observed a handful of times. The rearrangement joins TRBV6-6 to TRBJ2-3; a weak D match, TRBD2 (6 bases). The CDR3 loop spans 16 amino acids. V was shortened by 6 bases and J by 0 bases, with 16 bases between the two germline ends. Germline loops: CDR1 MNHNY, CDR2 SVGAGI (reference sequence). CDR3 sequence: CASSLENSGSTDTQYF. CDR3 nucleotide sequence: TGTGCCAGCAGCTTGGAGAATAGCGGCAGCACAGATACGCAGTATTTT.

This clonotype was observed a few times. The rearrangement uses TRBV29-1 and TRBJ2-7; perhaps TRBD1 as D (6 bases). Per the germline V gene, CDR1 is SQVTM and CDR2 is ANQGSEA. This CDR3 comprises 14 residues. V gave up 3 bases and J gave up 7 bases, with 19 bases separating them. The DNA of the CDR3 is TGCAGCGTTGACGACAGGTCTTCCTCGAGGGAGCAGTACTTC. It specifies CSVDDRSSSREQYF.

The chain carries TRBV4-3 and TRBJ1-4; D is ambiguous. Germline lookup yields CDR1 LGHNA and CDR2 YSLEER. Trimming removed 2 bases at V and 6 bases at J, with 16 bases between. The CDR3 contains 16 residues. CDR3 region: CASSQKPPDVYEKLFF. CDR3 coding DNA: TGCGCCAGCAGCCAAAAACCACCGGACGTTTATGAAAAACTGTTTTTT.

The rearrangement uses TRBV4-2 and TRBJ2-2; 11 bases match TRBD2. CDR3 length equals 18 residues. Germline CDR1 is LGHNA and CDR2 is YNFKEQ. Losses at the gene ends were 4 bases for V and 3 bases for J; bases not matched to a gene: 10. CDR3 region: CASSRVAGGLKDTGELFF. CDR3 DNA sequence: TGTGCCAGCAGCCGGGTAGCGGGAGGGCTGAAGGACACCGGGGAGCTGTTTTTT.

The V call is TRBV9, the J call TRBJ2-1, with 7 bases fitting TRBD1. With 0 bases clipped from V and 6 bases from J, the junction kept 3 bases outside the gene matches. This CDR3 is 14 amino acids long. CDR1 and CDR2 (germline): SGDLS, YYNGEE. Written as DNA, the CDR3 is TGTGCCAGCAGCGTAGAAGCAGGGGGCAATGAGCAGTTCTTC. This translates into CASSVEAGGNEQFF.

This clonotype was seen a few times. The V and J genes are TRBV7-3 and TRBJ1-1; D possibly corresponds to TRBD1 (5 bases). The germline V gene encodes CDR1 SGHTA and CDR2 FQGTGA. This CDR3 region has 16 residues. Trimming took 5 bases from V and 0 from J, leaving 16 bases between them. The CDR3 loop reads CASSPSGPTMNTEAFF. CDR3 coding DNA: TGTGCCAGCAGCCCATCGGGACCGACAATGAACACTGAAGCTTTCTTT.

This rearrangement joins TRBV9 to TRBJ1-1; TRBD1 agrees at 7 bases. The CDR3 is 17 residues long. The V gene's germline CDR1 is SGDLS and CDR2 YYNGEE. J lost 3 bases, V lost 0 bases, and 11 bases had no gene match. The CDR3 coding sequence is TGTGCCAGCAGCGTAGGGGACAGTCAAGTGACCTACACTGAAGCTTTCTTT. It is translated as CASSVGDSQVTYTEAFF.

This clonotype showed up just a few times. The chain carries TRBV10-3 and TRBJ2-7, with a possible D match to TRBD2 (5 bases). This CDR3 comprises 14 residues. Germline V gene lookup returns CDR1 ENHRY and CDR2 SYGVKD. V shed 0 bases and J shed 2 bases, with 8 bases lying between them. CDR3 nucleotide sequence: TGTGCCATCAGTGAGTCGGGAGAGACCTACGAGCAGTACTTC. It encodes CAISESGETYEQYF.

The sample holds many counts of this clonotype. The V call is TRBV6-6, the J call TRBJ2-1, with D perhaps being TRBD1 or TRBD2 (5 bases each). Between the trimmed V and J ends, which lost 5 bases and 12 bases, there was a span of 20 bases. This CDR3 is built from 14 residues. Germline CDR1 MNHNY, CDR2 SVGAGI (reference sequence). The CDR3 coding sequence is TGTGCCAGCAGTCCCCGGGACGGCTTAGGAGTGCAGTTCTTC. It codes for CASSPRDGLGVQFF.

This clonotype was counted only a few times. The chain is built from TRBV9 and TRBJ2-1; 10 nucleotides agree with TRBD2. The CDR3 is 18 residues long. After removal of 3 bases from V and 1 base from J, the junction contained 10 bases not matched to a gene. CDR1 is SGDLS and CDR2 is YYNGEE in the germline V gene. In DNA form, the CDR3 reads TGTGCCAGCAGCGGCGGGACTAGCGTCCAACGTTCCTACAATGAGCAGTTCTTC. This gives the protein CASSGGTSVQRSYNEQFF.

This chain connects TRBV3-1 to TRBJ2-1, with 7 bases fitting TRBD1. The CDR3 consists of 17 residues. Per germline, CDR1 LGHDT and CDR2 YNNKEL (reference sequence). Trimming removed 4 bases from V and 8 bases from J; junction bases left unmatched: 17. The CDR3 is CASSLEGAGLFDDEQFF. The CDR3 bases are TGTGCCAGCAGCCTAGAGGGGGCCGGGTTATTCGATGATGAGCAGTTCTTC.